The 12 T cell receptor beta chains in this list originate from one sample, sequenced in a study of T cell responses to AZD1222 COVID-19 vaccine. Some clones are missing from TCRdb's copy, which holds only in-frame ones; the method was immunoSEQ multiplex PCR. The sample lists 100,000 to 140,000 clones; more than 80% were seen once. The specimen was peripheral blood, collected on day 0 of AZD1222 vaccination. These receptors came from an adult in good health.

The chain is built from TRBV27 and TRBJ2-2; 9 nucleotides agree with TRBD2. CDR3 length: 18 residues. Looked up from germline, CDR1 is MNHEY and CDR2 is SMNVEV (reference sequence). The junction had 12 bases not matched to a gene; V was cut back by 5 bases and J by 2 bases. The CDR3 loop reads CASSLIQVAGANTGELFF. The CDR3 bases are TGTGCCAGCAGTCTCATCCAAGTAGCGGGGGCAAACACCGGGGAGCTGTTTTTT.

V and J are TRBV7-2 and TRBJ1-2; D is unresolved. The germline V gene has CDR1 SGHTA and CDR2 FQGNSA. This CDR3 comprises 17 residues. The V end was cut by 3 bases, the J end by 0 bases, with 17 bases between. The chain's CDR3 is CASSFYQARRANYGYTF. The CDR3 DNA follows: TGTGCCAGCAGCTTTTACCAGGCTCGGAGAGCTAACTATGGCTACACCTTC.

The chain employs TRBV12-3 or TRBV12-4 and TRBJ1-1; a weak D match, TRBD1 (6 bases). The CDR3 consists of 13 residues. Trimming took off 6 bases at V and 0 bases at J, with 8 bases between the two ends. In DNA, the CDR3 is TGTGCCAGCAGCACAGGGTTGAACACTGAAGCTTTCTTT. This gives the protein CASSTGLNTEAFF.

This chain links TRBV4-2 with TRBJ1-2; no firm D call. In germline, CDR1 is LGHNA, CDR2 YNFKEQ. Trimming removed 0 bases at V and 2 bases at J, with 7 bases between. The CDR3 is made up of 14 amino acids. The CDR3 here is CASSQDEQNYGYTF. Here the CDR3 DNA reads TGTGCCAGCAGCCAAGATGAACAAAACTATGGCTACACCTTC.

The chain carries TRBV6-6 and TRBJ1-1, with TRBD1 matching over 8 bases. Germline-derived CDR1 and CDR2 are MNHNY and SVGAGI (reference sequence). V dropped 4 bases and J dropped 5; count of bases not matched to a gene: 9. The CDR3 extends over 15 amino acids. Written as DNA, the CDR3 is TGTGCCAGCAGTTTCATCGACAGGGGACGGACTGAAGCTTTCTTT. Encoded protein: CASSFIDRGRTEAFF.

The chain uses TRBV28 and TRBJ1-1, with D unresolved. This CDR3 region has 13 residues. In germline, CDR1 is MDHEN, CDR2 SYDVKM. Trimming cost V 6 bases and J 1 base, with 9 bases left between them. DNA of the CDR3: TGTGCCAGCAGCTCAAGAAAGAACACTGAAGCTTTCTTT. This codes for CASSSRKNTEAFF. Full variable domain (outside the CDR3, taken from reference TRBV28 and TRBJ1-1): DVKVTQSSRYLVKRTGEKVFLECVQDMDHENMFWYRQDPGLGLRLIYFSYDVKMKEKGDIPEGYSVSREKKERFSLILESASTNQTSMYLCASSSRKNTEAFFGQGTRLTVV.

V is TRBV9 and J is TRBJ1-3; TRBD1 is a possible D gene (6 bases). Germline-derived CDR1 and CDR2 are SGDLS and YYNGEE. V was pared by 3 bases and J by 0 bases, with 10 bases between. This CDR3 is 15 amino acids long. CDR3: CASSAQGSSGNTIYF. The DNA for the CDR3 is TGTGCCAGCAGCGCGCAGGGGTCCTCTGGAAACACCATATATTTT.

The rearrangement links TRBV18 to TRBJ2-3, with 8 nucleotides matching TRBD2. After removal of 7 bases from V and 1 base from J, the junction contained 7 bases not matched to a gene. Germline V CDR1 and CDR2: KGHSH, LQKENI. The CDR3 is made up of 15 amino acids. Here the CDR3 DNA reads TGTGCCAGCTTAAGGCCGGGACTAGGCACAGATACGCAGTATTTT. Amino acid sequence: CASLRPGLGTDTQYF. The whole variable domain, filled in from reference TRBV18 and TRBJ2-3, reads NAGVMQNPRHLVRRRGQEARLRCSPMKGHSHVYWYRQLPEEGLKFMVYLQKENIIDESGMPKERFSAEFPKEGPSILRIQQVVRGDSAAYFCASLRPGLGTDTQYFGPGTRLTVL.

The CDR3 loop reads CASSSQIGDTQYF. In nucleotides, the CDR3 is TGTGCCAGCAGCTCGCAGATAGGAGATACGCAGTATTTT. V is TRBV7-2 and J is TRBJ2-3; D unclear. Germline lookup yields CDR1 SGHTA and CDR2 FQGNSA. The length of the CDR3 is 13 residues. Between the trimmed V and J ends, which lost 4 bases and 5 bases, there was a span of 10 bases.

The rearrangement uses TRBV5-4 and TRBJ2-7; no definite D call. CDR3 length equals 13 residues. Germline CDR1 SGHNT, CDR2 YYREEE (reference sequence). The V gene lost 2 bases and the J gene lost 1 base, with 7 bases spanning the gap. The CDR3 coding sequence is TGTGCCAGCAGCTTATGGGGATCCTACGAGCAGTACTTC. Translation: CASSLWGSYEQYF.

The J gene is TRBJ2-1, the V gene TRBV28; D gene unclear. The germline CDR1 and CDR2 sequences are MDHEN and SYDVKM. The V end was cut by 3 bases, the J end by 9 bases, with 12 bases between. There are 13 residues in the CDR3. The CDR3 spells CASSLGSDIEQFF. The CDR3 coding sequence is TGTGCCAGCAGTTTGGGGTCAGATATTGAGCAGTTCTTC.

This clone was observed once. The rearrangement joins TRBV19 to TRBJ1-3; D might be TRBD1 (5 bases). CDR1 and CDR2 from the germline V gene are LNHDA and SQIVND (reference sequence). Between the trimmed V and J ends, which lost 7 bases and 0 bases, there was a span of 7 bases. There are 13 residues in the CDR3. As DNA, the CDR3 is TGTGCCAGTAAGACAGCCTCTGGAAACACCATATATTTT. As protein: CASKTASGNTIYF.